A selection of T cell receptor beta chains follows, all from one sample in a study of blood T cells in healthy people across ages. TCRdb reanalysed the 5' RACE reads using MiXCR and keeps one entry per CDR3 protein. Of 800,000 to 1,000,000 distinct CDR3 sequences in the sample, under 50% are singletons; the top ten hold 13%. Sample: blood. These receptors were taken from a young man in good health. CDR3s include the opening cysteine and the closing phenylalanine or tryptophan. A D gene is named only where the DNA matches it firmly. Size values are once, few and many counts, or a class for expanded clones, and some rows have none.

D gene,clone size,V gene,J gene,CDR3 DNA,CDR3 protein
TRBD1,few,TRBV28,TRBJ2-7,TGTGCCAGCAGTCCTTGGGGGACAGGTAGCGAGCAGTACTTC,CASSPWGTGSEQYF
-,-,TRBV7-2,TRBJ2-2,TGTGCCAGCAGCGTATATGAGGTCACCGGGGAGCTGTTTTTT,CASSVYEVTGELFF
-,many,TRBV20-1,TRBJ2-5,TGCAGTGCTAGCGATCCGGGACTCGCAGGGACCCAGTACTTC,CSASDPGLAGTQYF
TRBD2,once,TRBV6-2/TRBV6-3,TRBJ2-7,TGTGCCAGCAGTTCAATCAAATTAACCGGGACTAGTACCTACGAGCCGTACTTC,CASSSIKLTGTSTYEPYF
-,-,TRBV10-3,TRBJ1-1,TGTGCCATCATTGAGATCGGATTTGAAGCTTTCTTT,CAIIEIGFEAFF
-,few,TRBV4-3,TRBJ1-2,TGCGCCAGCAGCCAAGAAAGGCAGGGTAGTGGTGGCTACACCTTC,CASSQERQGSGGYTF
-,-,TRBV4-3,TRBJ1-2,TGCGCCAGCAGCCAAGGAACAGGGTCCCACTATGGCTACACCTTC,CASSQGTGSHYGYTF
-,few,TRBV4-3,TRBJ2-7,TGCGCCAGCAGCCAATTTAAGGGTGTTGCCTACGAGCAGTACTTC,CASSQFKGVAYEQYF
TRBD1,few,TRBV12-3/TRBV12-4,TRBJ1-4,TGTGCCAGCAGTCCGGGACAGGGAACGCGAGAAAAACTGTTTTTT,CASSPGQGTREKLFF
TRBD1,-,TRBV30,TRBJ1-5,TGTGCCTGGAGTAGGGGGCAGGACTTGGGCTATAGCAATCAGCCCCAGCATTTT,CAWSRGQDLGYSNQPQHF
-,-,TRBV15,TRBJ1-6,TGTGCCACCAGCAGAGGGCAATTGGGGACACCTATCTCACCCCTCCACTTT,CATSRGQLGTPISPLHF
-,many,TRBV28,TRBJ1-2,TGTGCCAGCAGACGAGAAGTCGGCTACACCTTC,CASRREVGYTF
-,-,TRBV4-1,TRBJ2-7,TGCGCCAGCAGCGACCTGGGGTCTGCATACGAGCAGTACTTC,CASSDLGSAYEQYF
-,-,TRBV20-1,TRBJ2-3,TGCAGTGCTAGAGATCGGCCAGCCACCCAGTCCGGAGATACGCAGTATTTT,CSARDRPATQSGDTQYF
-,-,TRBV6-5,TRBJ1-5,TGTGCCAGCAGCCCTACGTATAGTCCCAATCAGCCCCAGCATTTT,CASSPTYSPNQPQHF
-,few,TRBV28,TRBJ2-3,TGTGCCAGCAGCCTGGACAGAGTTAGCACAGATACGCAGTATTTT,CASSLDRVSTDTQYF
TRBD2,-,TRBV7-9,TRBJ2-1,TGTGCCAGCAGCTTGGGGACTAGCGCCGGGCATGAGCAGTTCTTC,CASSLGTSAGHEQFF
TRBD1,once,TRBV7-2,TRBJ2-5,TGTGCCAGCAGCTCGGGACAGGGGCCGAAGACCCAGTACTTC,CASSSGQGPKTQYF
TRBD2,few,TRBV4-3,TRBJ2-1,TGCGCCAGCAGCTCCCGGCTAGCGGGGAGCTCCTACAATGAGCAGTTCTTC,CASSSRLAGSSYNEQFF
-,many,TRBV4-2,TRBJ2-3,TGTGCCAGCAGCCAAGCGCCGGCTAGTTTCCTCACAGATACGCAGTATTTT,CASSQAPASFLTDTQYF
TRBD2,-,TRBV3-1,TRBJ2-1,TGTGCCAGCAGTCGTGGACTAGCGGGGGGGTTTTCTCAAAAGCAGTTCTTC,CASSRGLAGGFSQKQFF
-,-,TRBV24-1,TRBJ1-2,TGTACCACCAGTGATTCGCAAACGAGGGGCTACACCTTC,CTTSDSQTRGYTF
-,-,TRBV11-2,TRBJ2-7,TGTGTCAGCAGGGCCCTGGACGGCGATGGGTCCTACGAGCAGTACTTC,CVSRALDGDGSYEQYF
-,-,TRBV3-1,TRBJ2-3,TGTGCCAGCAGCCGACCCTACACAGATACGCAGTATTTT,CASSRPYTDTQYF
-,-,TRBV28,TRBJ2-5,TGTGCCAGCAGTTTACGCGATTCCTTGTCTTCCAGCTCGGGGGAGACCCAGTACTTC,CASSLRDSLSSSSGETQYF
TRBD1,-,TRBV10-3,TRBJ1-5,TGTGCCATCAGCCCGGGACAGGGTCAGCCCCAGCATTTT,CAISPGQGQPQHF
-,once,TRBV7-2,TRBJ2-1,TGTGCCAGCAGCTTAGCGGGCGGACACTTCTCCTACAATGAGCAGTTCTTC,CASSLAGGHFSYNEQFF
-,once,TRBV7-2,TRBJ2-3,TGTGCCAGCAGCTCAGTCGGACTTAGCACAGATACGCAGTATTTT,CASSSVGLSTDTQYF
-,-,TRBV10-3,TRBJ2-7,TGTGCCATCAGTGGGACAGAGAGCTCCTACGAGCAGTACTTC,CAISGTESSYEQYF
-,few,TRBV12-3/TRBV12-4,TRBJ2-3,TGTGCCAGCAGTTCTCTCCGATATACGCAGTATTTT,CASSSLRYTQYF
-,-,TRBV5-1,TRBJ2-5,TGCGCCAGCCTCCCGGGGTTAGGGGGGCCCTACAATGAGCAGTACTTC,CASLPGLGGPYNEQYF
-,-,TRBV20-1,TRBJ2-3,TGCAGTGCTAGAGATCAGGGAGGGGGAGCGGGAAGGGGCACAGATACGCAGTATTTT,CSARDQGGGAGRGTDTQYF
-,-,TRBV7-9,TRBJ2-5,TGTGCCAGCAGCTTAGCGACCCCGGAGCAGTACTTC,CASSLATPEQYF
-,few,TRBV7-2,TRBJ1-6,TGTGCCAGCAGCTTAGAAGTATCGGGTAATTCACCCCTCCACTTT,CASSLEVSGNSPLHF
TRBD2,many,TRBV7-2,TRBJ2-7,TGTGCCAGCAGCTTAGATCGAGCGGGGGTTTCCTACGAGCAGTACTTC,CASSLDRAGVSYEQYF
-,-,TRBV7-2,TRBJ2-3,TGTGCCAGCAGCTTATGGGTTAGCTCGGATACGCAGTATTTT,CASSLWVSSDTQYF
TRBD1,many,TRBV4-3,TRBJ1-2,TGCGCCAGCAGCCAAGACGGGACAGGGGGATCCATCTATGGCTACACCTTC,CASSQDGTGGSIYGYTF
TRBD1,few,TRBV7-9,TRBJ2-7,TGTGCCAGCAGCTTAGGCAGGACAGGACGTAACGAGCAGTACTTC,CASSLGRTGRNEQYF
-,-,TRBV3-1,TRBJ2-7,TGTGCCAGCAGCCAAGCTCTGGGGCGCGGAGACGAGCAGTACTTC,CASSQALGRGDEQYF
-,-,TRBV4-3,TRBJ2-4,TGCGCCAGCAGCCAAGCTGAGGGTAACTCCATTCAGTACTTC,CASSQAEGNSIQYF
-,-,TRBV20-1,TRBJ2-3,TGCAGTGCTATAGGTGGCGGGCAGCTTACAGATACGCAGTATTTT,CSAIGGGQLTDTQYF
-,-,TRBV11-3,TRBJ2-1,TGTGCCAGCAGCTCGAACGATAGGGGGGACTACAATGAGCAGTTCTTC,CASSSNDRGDYNEQFF
-,-,TRBV7-2,TRBJ1-3,TGTGCCAGCAGCTTAGGGTCAACCTCTGGAAACACCATATATTTT,CASSLGSTSGNTIYF
-,-,TRBV6-2/TRBV6-3,TRBJ1-4,TGTGCCAGCAGTTATTTAGAGGCGTTGGGGAATGAAAAACTGTTTTTT,CASSYLEALGNEKLFF
TRBD1,-,TRBV27,TRBJ2-1,TGTGCCAGCAGACCGACAGGGGAAGGGATAAATGAGCAGTTCTTC,CASRPTGEGINEQFF
-,-,TRBV9,TRBJ1-5,TGTGCCAGCAGCGTAGATCTGGGCAATCAGCCCCAGCATTTT,CASSVDLGNQPQHF
-,-,TRBV6-1,TRBJ1-1,TGTGCCAGCAGTCAAGGGAGAAAAGCTTTCTTT,CASSQGRKAFF
TRBD1,few,TRBV25-1,TRBJ1-1,TGTGCCAGCAGGAACACAGGGGGGCCGGGCACTGAAGCTTTCTTT,CASRNTGGPGTEAFF